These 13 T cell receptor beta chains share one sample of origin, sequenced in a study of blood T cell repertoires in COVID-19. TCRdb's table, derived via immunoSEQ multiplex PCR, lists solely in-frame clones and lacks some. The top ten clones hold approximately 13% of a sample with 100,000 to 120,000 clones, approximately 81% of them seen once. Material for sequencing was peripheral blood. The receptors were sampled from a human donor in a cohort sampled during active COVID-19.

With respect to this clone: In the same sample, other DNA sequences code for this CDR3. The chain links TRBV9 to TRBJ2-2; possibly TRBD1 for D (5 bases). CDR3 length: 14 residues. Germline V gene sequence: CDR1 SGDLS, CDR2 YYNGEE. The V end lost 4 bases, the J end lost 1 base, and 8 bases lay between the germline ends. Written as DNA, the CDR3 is TGTGCCAGCAGCCCCACAGGGAACACCGGGGAGCTGTTTTTT. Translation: CASSPTGNTGELFF.

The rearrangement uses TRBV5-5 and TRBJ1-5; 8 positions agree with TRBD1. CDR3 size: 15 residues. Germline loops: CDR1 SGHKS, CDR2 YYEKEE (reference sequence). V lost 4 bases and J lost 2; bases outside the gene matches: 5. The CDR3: CASSKDRGRNQPQHF. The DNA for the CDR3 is TGTGCCAGCAGCAAAGACAGGGGTCGCAATCAGCCCCAGCATTTT.

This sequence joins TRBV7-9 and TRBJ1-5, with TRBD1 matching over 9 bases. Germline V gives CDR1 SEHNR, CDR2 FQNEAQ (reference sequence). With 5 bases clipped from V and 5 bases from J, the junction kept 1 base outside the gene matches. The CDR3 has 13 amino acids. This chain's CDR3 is CASSDRGDQPQHF. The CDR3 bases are TGTGCCAGCAGCGACAGGGGGGATCAGCCCCAGCATTTT.

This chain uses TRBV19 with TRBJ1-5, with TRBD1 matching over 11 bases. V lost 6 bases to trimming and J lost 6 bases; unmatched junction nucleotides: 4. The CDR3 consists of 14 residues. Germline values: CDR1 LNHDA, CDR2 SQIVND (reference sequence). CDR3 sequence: CASSGTGGSQPQHF. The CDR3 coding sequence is TGTGCCAGTAGCGGGACAGGGGGATCTCAGCCCCAGCATTTT.

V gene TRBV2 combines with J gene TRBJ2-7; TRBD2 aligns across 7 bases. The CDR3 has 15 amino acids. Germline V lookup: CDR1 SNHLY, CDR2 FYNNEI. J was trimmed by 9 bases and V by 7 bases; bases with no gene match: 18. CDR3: CASTSGELAPGGQYF. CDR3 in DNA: TGTGCCAGCACGAGCGGGGAACTCGCCCCGGGGGGGCAGTACTTC.

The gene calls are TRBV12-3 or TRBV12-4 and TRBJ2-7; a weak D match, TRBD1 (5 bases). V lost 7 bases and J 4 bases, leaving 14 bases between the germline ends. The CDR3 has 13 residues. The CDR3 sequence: CASNRAQGYEQYF. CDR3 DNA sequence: TGTGCCAGCAACCGGGCCCAGGGTTACGAGCAGTACTTC.

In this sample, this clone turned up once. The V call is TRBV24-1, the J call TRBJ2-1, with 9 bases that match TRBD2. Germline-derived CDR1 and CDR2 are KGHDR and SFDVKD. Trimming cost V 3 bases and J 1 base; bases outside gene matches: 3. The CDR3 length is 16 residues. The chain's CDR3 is CATSDTTSGSYNEQFF. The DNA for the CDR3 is TGTGCCACCAGTGATACGACTAGCGGATCCTACAATGAGCAGTTCTTC.

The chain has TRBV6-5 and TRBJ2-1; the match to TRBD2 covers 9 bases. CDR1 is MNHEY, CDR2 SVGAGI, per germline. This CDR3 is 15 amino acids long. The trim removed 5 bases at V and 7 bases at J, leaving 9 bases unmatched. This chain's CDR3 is CASSKQRGAWNEQFF. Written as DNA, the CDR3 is TGTGCCAGCAGTAAGCAGCGGGGGGCATGGAATGAGCAGTTCTTC.

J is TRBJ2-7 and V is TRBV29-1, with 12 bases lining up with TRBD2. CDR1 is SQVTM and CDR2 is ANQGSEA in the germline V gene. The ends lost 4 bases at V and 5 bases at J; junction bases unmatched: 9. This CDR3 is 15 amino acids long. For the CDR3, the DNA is TGCAGCGTTGGTCGACTAGCGGGGGCCGTCCACGAGCAGTACTTC. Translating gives CSVGRLAGAVHEQYF.

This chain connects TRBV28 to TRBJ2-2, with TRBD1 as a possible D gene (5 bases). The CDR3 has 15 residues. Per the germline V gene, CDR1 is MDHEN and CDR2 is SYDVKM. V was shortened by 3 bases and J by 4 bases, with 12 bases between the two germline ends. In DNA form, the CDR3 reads TGTGCCAGCAGTTTCGCCAGGGTAGGCACCGGGGAGCTGTTTTTT. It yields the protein CASSFARVGTGELFF.

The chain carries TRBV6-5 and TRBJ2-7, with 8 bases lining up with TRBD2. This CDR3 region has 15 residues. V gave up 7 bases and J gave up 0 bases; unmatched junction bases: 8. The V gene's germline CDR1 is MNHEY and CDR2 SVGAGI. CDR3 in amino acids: CASKGGLAGSYEQYF. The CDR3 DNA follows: TGTGCCAGCAAGGGGGGGCTAGCGGGCTCCTACGAGCAGTACTTC.

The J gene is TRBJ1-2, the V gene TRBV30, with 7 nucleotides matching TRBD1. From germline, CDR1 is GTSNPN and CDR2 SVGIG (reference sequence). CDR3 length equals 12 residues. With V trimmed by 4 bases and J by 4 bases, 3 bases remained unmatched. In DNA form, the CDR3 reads TGTGCCTGGAAGGGGGCGGCCTATGGCTACACCTTC. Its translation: CAWKGAAYGYTF.

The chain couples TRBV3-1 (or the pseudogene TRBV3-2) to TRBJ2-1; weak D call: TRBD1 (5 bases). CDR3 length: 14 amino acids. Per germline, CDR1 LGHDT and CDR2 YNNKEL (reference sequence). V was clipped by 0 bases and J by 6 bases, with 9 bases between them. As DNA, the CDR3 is TGTGCCAGCAGCCAAGACAGGGTTCGCAATGAGCAGTTCTTC. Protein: CASSQDRVRNEQFF.